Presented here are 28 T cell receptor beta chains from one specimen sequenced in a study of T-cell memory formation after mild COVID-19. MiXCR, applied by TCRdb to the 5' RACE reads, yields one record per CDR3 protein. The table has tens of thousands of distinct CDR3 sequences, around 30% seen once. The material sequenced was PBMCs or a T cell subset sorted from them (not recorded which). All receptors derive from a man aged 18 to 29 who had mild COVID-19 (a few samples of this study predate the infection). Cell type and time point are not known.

CDR3 sequence (DNA): TGTGCCAGCGGCAGCGGGTGGACTGAAGCTTTCTTT. It encodes CASGSGWTEAFF. The V gene is TRBV2, the J gene TRBJ1-1; D unresolved. V was clipped by 8 bases and J by 5 bases, with 12 bases between them. The germline V gene has CDR1 SNHLY and CDR2 FYNNEI. The CDR3 runs 12 residues.

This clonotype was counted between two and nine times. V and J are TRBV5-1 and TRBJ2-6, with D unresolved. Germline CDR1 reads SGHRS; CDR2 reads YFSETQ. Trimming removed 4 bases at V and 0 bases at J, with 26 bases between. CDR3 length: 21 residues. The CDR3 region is CASSARLRYTHQNSGANVLTF. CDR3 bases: TGCGCCAGCAGCGCGCGCCTGAGGTATACCCACCAAAACTCTGGGGCCAACGTCCTGACTTTC.

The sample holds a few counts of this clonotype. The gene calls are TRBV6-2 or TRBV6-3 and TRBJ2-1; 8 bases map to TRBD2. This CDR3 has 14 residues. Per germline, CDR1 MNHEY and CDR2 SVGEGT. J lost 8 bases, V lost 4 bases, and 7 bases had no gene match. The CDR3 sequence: CASSFTGGLYEQFF. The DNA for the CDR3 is TGTGCCAGCAGTTTCACGGGGGGGCTCTATGAGCAGTTCTTC.

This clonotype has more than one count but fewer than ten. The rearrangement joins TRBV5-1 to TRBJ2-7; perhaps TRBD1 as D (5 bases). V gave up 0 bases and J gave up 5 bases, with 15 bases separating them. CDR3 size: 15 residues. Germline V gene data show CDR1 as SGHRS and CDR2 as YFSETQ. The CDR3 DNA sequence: TGCGCCAGCAGCTTGGACGGGCAGGGAAAGGACGAGCAGTACGTC. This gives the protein CASSLDGQGKDEQYV.

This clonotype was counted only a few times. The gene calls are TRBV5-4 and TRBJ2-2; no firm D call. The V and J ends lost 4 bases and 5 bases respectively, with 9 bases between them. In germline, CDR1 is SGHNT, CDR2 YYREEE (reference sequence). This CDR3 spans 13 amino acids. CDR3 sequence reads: CASSQDGTGELFF. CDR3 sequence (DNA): TGTGCCAGCAGCCAAGACGGGACCGGGGAGCTGTTTTTT.

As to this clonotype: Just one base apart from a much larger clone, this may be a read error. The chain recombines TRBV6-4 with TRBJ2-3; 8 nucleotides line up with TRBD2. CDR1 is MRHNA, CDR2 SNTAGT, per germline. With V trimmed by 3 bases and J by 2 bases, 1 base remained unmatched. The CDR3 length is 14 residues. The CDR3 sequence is CASSERGATDTQYF. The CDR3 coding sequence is TGTGCCAGCAGTGAGCGGGGGGCCACAGATACGCAGTATTTT.

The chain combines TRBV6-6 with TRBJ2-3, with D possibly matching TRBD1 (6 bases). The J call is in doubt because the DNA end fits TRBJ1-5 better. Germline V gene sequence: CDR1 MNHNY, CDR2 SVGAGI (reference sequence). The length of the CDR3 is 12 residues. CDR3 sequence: CASRHEGDTQHF. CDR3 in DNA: TGTGCCAGCCGGCACGAGGGGGATACGCAGCATTTT.

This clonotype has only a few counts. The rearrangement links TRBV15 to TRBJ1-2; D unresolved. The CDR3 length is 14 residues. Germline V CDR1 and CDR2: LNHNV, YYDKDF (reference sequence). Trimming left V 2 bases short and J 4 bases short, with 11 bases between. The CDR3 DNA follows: TGTGCCACCAGCAGAACCACCCCAGGCTATGGCTACACCTTC. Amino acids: CATSRTTPGYGYTF.

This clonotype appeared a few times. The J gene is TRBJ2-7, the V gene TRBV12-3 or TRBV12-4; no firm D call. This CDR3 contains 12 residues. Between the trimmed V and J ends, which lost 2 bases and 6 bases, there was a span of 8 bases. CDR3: CASSLQTSEQYF. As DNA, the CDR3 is TGTGCCAGCAGTTTACAGACTTCCGAGCAGTACTTC.

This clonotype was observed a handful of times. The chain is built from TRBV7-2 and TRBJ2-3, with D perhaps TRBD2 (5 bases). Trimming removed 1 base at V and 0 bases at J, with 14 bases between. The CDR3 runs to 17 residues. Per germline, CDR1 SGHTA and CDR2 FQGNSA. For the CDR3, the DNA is TGTGCCAGCAGCTTAGATCAGCGGAGGCATAGCACAGATACGCAGTATTTT. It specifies CASSLDQRRHSTDTQYF.

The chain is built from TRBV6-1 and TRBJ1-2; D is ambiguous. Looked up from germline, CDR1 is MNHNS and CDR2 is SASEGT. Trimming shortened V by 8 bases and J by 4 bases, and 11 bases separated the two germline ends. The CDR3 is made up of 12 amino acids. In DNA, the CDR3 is TGTGCCAGCGTCCGGGTTCCCTATGGCTACACCTTC. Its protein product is CASVRVPYGYTF.

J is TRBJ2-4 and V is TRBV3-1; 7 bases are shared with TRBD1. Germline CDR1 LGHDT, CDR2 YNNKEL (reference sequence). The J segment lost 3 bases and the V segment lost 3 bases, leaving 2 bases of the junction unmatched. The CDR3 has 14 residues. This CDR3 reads CASSQTGYKNIQYF. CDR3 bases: TGTGCCAGCAGCCAGACAGGGTACAAAAACATTCAGTACTTC.

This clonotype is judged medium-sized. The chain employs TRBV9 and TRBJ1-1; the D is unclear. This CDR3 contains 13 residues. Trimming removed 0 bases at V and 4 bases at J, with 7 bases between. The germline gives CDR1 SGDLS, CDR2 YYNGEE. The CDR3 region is CASSVGTGTEAFF. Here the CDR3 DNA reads TGTGCCAGCAGCGTAGGGACGGGCACTGAAGCTTTCTTT.

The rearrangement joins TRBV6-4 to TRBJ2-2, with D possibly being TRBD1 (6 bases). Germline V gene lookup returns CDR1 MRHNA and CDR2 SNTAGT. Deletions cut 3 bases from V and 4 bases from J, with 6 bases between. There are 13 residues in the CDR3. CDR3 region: CASSEGATGELFF. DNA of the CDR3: TGTGCCAGCAGTGAGGGGGCCACCGGGGAGCTGTTTTTT.

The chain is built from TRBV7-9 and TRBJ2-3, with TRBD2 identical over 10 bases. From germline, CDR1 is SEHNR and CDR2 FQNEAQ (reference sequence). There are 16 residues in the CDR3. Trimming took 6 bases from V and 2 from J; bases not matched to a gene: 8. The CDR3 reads CASSQIAGGPTDTQYF. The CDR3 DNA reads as TGTGCCAGCAGTCAGATAGCGGGGGGACCCACAGATACGCAGTATTTT. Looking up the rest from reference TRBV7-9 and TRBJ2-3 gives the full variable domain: DTGVSQNPRHKITKRGQNVTFRCDPISEHNRLYWYRQTLGQGPEFLTYFQNEAQLEKSRLLSDRFSAERPKGSFSTLEIQRTEQGDSAMYLCASSQIAGGPTDTQYFGPGTRLTVL.

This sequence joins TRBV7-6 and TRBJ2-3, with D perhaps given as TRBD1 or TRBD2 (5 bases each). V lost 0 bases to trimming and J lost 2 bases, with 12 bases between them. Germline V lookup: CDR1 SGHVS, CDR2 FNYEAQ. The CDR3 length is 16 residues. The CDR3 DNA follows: TGTGCCAGCAGCTTAGCCGGCTACGGGACCACAGATACGCAGTATTTT. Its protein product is CASSLAGYGTTDTQYF.

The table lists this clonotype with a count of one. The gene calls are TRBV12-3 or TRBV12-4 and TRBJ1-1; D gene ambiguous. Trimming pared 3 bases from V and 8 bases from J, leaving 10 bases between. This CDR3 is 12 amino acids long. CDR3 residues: CASSFPHPEAFF. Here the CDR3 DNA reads TGTGCCAGCAGTTTCCCCCACCCCGAAGCTTTCTTT.

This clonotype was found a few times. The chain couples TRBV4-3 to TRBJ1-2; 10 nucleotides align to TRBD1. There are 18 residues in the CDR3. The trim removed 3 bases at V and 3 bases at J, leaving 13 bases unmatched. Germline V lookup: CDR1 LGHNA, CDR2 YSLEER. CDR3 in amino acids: CASSQTFGTGDLYYGYTF. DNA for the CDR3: TGCGCCAGCAGCCAGACATTCGGGACAGGGGATCTTTACTATGGCTACACCTTC.

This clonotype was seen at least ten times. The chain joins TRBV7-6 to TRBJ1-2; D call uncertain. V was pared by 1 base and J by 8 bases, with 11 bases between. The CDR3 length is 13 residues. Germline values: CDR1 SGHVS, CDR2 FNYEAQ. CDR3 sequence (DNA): TGTGCCAGCAGCTTAGACAGAAATGGGGGCTACACCTTC. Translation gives CASSLDRNGGYTF.

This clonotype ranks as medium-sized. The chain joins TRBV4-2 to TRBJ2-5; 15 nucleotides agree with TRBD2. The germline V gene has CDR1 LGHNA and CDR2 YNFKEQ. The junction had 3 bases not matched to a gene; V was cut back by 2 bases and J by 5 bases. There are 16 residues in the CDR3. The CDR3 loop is CASSQTGTSGGETQYF. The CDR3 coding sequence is TGTGCCAGCAGCCAAACCGGGACTAGCGGGGGGGAGACCCAGTACTTC.

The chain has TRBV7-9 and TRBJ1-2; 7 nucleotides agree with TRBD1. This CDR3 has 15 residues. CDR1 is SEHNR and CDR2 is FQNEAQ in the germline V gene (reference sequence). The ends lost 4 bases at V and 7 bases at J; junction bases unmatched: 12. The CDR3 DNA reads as TGTGCCAGCAGCTCCCCAACCGACAGGGTGGTTGGCTACACCTTC. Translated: CASSSPTDRVVGYTF. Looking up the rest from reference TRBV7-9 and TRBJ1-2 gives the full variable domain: DTGVSQNPRHKITKRGQNVTFRCDPISEHNRLYWYRQTLGQGPEFLTYFQNEAQLEKSRLLSDRFSAERPKGSFSTLEIQRTEQGDSAMYLCASSSPTDRVVGYTFGSGTRLTVV.

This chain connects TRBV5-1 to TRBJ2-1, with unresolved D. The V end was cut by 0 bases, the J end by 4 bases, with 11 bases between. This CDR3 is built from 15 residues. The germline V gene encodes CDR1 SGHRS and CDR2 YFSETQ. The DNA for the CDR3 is TGCGCCAGCAGCTTGGTGGCAGTCCCTTACAATGAGCAGTTCTTC. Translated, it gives CASSLVAVPYNEQFF.

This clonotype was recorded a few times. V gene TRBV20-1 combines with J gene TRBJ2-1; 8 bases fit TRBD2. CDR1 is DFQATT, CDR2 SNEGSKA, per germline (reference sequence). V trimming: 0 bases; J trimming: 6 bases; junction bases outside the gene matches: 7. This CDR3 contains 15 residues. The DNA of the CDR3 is TGCAGTGCTAGAGATTATAGGACTAGCTCCAATGAGCAGTTCTTC. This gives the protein CSARDYRTSSNEQFF.

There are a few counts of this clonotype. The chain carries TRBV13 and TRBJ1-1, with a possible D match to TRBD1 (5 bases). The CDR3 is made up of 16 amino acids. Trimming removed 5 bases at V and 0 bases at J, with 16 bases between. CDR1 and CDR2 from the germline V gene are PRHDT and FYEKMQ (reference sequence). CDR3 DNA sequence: TGTGCCAGCAGCGGGCGGGACTCAGCCATGAACACTGAAGCTTTCTTT. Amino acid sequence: CASSGRDSAMNTEAFF.

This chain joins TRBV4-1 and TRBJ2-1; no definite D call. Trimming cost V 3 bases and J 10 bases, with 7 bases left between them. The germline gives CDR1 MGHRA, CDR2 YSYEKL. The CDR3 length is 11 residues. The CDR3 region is CASSQGDEQFF. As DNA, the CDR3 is TGCGCCAGCAGCCAGGGTGACGAGCAGTTCTTC.

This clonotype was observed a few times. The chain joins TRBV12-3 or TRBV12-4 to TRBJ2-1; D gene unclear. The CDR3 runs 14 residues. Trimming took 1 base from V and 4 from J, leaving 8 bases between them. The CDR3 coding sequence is TGTGCCAGCAGTTTAGGGGGTCGGTACAATGAGCAGTTCTTC. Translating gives CASSLGGRYNEQFF.

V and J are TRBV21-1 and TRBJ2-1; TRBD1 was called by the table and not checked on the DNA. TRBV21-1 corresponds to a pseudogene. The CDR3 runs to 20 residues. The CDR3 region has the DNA TGTGCCAGCAGCAAAAGCAATGGACAGGGGTGCCCGAGCTCCTACAATGAGCAGTTCTTC. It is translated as CASSKSNGQGCPSSYNEQFF.

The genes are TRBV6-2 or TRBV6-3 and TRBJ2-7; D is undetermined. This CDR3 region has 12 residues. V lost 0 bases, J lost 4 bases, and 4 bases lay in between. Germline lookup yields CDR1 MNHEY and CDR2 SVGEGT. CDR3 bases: TGTGCCAGCAGTTACTCGGAGTACGAGCAGTACGTC. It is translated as CASSYSEYEQYV.